Below, one T cell receptor beta chain is given with its context. Germline V gene lookup returns CDR1 SNHLY and CDR2 FYNNEI. The J segment lost 6 bases and the V segment lost 4 bases, leaving 20 bases of the junction unmatched. This CDR3 is 18 amino acids long. The source of the sample is a study of shared clonotypes between healthy human individuals. Using about 220 ng DNA, 30,000 to 35,000 T cell genomes, the sorted-subset replicate PCRs were run. Here immunoSEQ multiplex PCR was the method, and the copy in TCRdb shows in-frame clones only, minus some. The table records roughly 770,000 clones, about 97% of them present only once. Selected positively for CCR7 and CD45RO-negative, naive CD8 cells excluded terminally differentiated effector memory CD45RA+ cells.

Sequencing was carried out using naive CD8+ T cells sorted from blood. This TCR derives from a man under 40 in good health. The chain links TRBV2 to TRBJ1-2; 7 nucleotides line up with TRBD1. CDR3 sequence: CASSGIRPTGFRVDGYTF. Here the CDR3 DNA reads TGTGCCAGCAGTGGGATAAGGCCGACAGGGTTTAGAGTCGATGGCTACACCTTC.